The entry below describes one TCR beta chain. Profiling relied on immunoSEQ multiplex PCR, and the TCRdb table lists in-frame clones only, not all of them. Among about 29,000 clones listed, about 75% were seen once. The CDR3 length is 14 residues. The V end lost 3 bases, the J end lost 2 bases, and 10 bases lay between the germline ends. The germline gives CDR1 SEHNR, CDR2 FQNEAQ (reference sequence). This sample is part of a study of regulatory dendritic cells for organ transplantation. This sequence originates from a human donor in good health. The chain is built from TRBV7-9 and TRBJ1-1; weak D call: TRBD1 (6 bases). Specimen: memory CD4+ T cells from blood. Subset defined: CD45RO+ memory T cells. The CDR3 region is CASSFTGLNTEAFF. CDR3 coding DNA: TGTGCCAGCAGCTTCACAGGGCTTAACACTGAAGCTTTCTTT.